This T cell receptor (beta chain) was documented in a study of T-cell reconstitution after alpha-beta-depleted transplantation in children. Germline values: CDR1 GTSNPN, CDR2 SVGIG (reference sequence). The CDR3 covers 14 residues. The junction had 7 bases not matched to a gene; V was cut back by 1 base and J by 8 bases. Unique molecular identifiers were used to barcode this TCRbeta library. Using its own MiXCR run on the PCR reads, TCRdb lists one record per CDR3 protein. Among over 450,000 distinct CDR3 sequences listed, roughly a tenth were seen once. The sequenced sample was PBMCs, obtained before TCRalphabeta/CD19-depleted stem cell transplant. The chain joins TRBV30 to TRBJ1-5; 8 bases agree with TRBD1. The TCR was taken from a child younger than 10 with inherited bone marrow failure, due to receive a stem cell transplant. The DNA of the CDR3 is TGTGCCTGGAGTGCTGGACAGGGAAGGAAGCCCCAGCATTTT. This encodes CAWSAGQGRKPQHF.